Included here is one TCR beta chain sequence, with context. This clone was counted a single time. This clone's antigen is unknown. No quality values exist for individual bases; no much larger clone is one base distant. Enrolling through a virtual design, the prospective study's participants ranged in age from roughly 18 to 89 years and lived across 20 to 25 United States geographic areas. Cohort assignment in the prospective study relied on participant-reported clinical history from a screening survey and a study questionnaire. Recovered participants in ImmuneRACE Cohort 3 were defined by two consecutive negative NP/OP PCR tests, clearance by a healthcare professional, or resolution of symptoms. Mobile phlebotomists in the prospective study collected whole blood, serum and a nasopharyngeal or oropharyngeal swab from every participant. Over a 2-month period, participants in the prospective study had the option of providing additional blood draws and questionnaires. Before DNA extraction, prospective study blood samples were shipped either frozen or at room temperature.

This sample stems from a study of blood T cell repertoires in COVID-19 (dated by TCRdb to 2020 to 2021). For the wider study: The collaborator samples originated in the United States, Italy and Spain and spanned the acute and convalescent phases of COVID-19. The repertoires were released in a freely available public database intended as a resource for research on the immune response to SARS-CoV-2. The prospective study material was composed of cDNA or gDNA derived from T cells, B-cell-depleted T cells, or PBMCs. Sample metadata almost always included a de-identified subject ID, COVID-19 status, age in years and sex. Where available, HLA class I and class II types were taken from metadata supplied by the sample provider and were not determined by assay-based typing. The samples were drawn from two sources: the first 160 participants of the ongoing ImmuneRACE study, and 1,000 to 1,500 subjects contributed by 6 global collaborators. Deeply sampled blood TCRbeta repertoires from subjects exposed to, actively infected with, or recovered from COVID-19 were included in the dataset.

TCRbeta CDR3 regions were amplified from genomic DNA by means of the immunoSEQ Assay, a bias-controlled multiplex PCR. Per the source publication's procedure: The number of nucleated cells in each sample was estimated by amplification of reference gene primers within the assay. To quantify the absolute abundance of each unique TCRbeta CDR3 rearrangement, sequence reads were collapsed and filtered. For each sample, productive Simpson clonality was calculated by taking the square root of Simpson's diversity index across productive rearrangements. TCRdb mirrors the immuneACCESS table, restricted to in-frame sequences. Some clones are absent from its copies; in checked studies, under half trace to an unresolved V gene, and the reason for the others is unknown. V, J and clone size were drawn from that table, and D and trimming were deduced from the DNA. The sample table holds under 200,000 clones, of which roughly 90% were seen once. Roughly 8.8% of the sample rests with the top ten.

V is shortened by 4 bases, J by 4 bases, and the region joining them spans 14 bases. The CDR3 has 14 amino acids, counting the end cysteine and phenylalanine. The read is trimmed to its CDR3 DNA, 42 bases read in frame from base 1. Per the germline V gene, MNHEY is the CDR1 and SVGAGI is the CDR2. Findings and caveats that apply to the study as a whole: How much clinical and demographic metadata was included differed by source and by participant, and the metadata was provided uncurated.

The source is a woman under 30 who had recovered from COVID-19. The chain employs TRBV6-5 and TRBJ2-7, and TRBD1 may be the D gene, going by 6 matching bases. Sequencing used PBMCs or T cells enriched from blood (not recorded which). The DNA reads TGTGCCAGCAGTTCGGACAGCTATACGTACGAGCAGTACTTC. It specifies CASSSDSYTYEQYF.